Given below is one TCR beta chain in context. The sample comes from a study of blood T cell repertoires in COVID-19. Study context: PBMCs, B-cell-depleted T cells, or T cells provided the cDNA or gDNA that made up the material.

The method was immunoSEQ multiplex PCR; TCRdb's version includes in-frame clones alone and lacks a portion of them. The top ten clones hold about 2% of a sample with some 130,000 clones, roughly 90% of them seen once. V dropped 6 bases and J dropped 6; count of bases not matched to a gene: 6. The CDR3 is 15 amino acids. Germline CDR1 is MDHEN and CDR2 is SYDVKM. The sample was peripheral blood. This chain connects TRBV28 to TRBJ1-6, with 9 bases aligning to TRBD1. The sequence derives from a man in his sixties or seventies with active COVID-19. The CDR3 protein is CASRLRDRVNSPLHF. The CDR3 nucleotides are TGTGCCAGCAGACTCCGGGACAGGGTTAATTCACCCCTCCACTTT. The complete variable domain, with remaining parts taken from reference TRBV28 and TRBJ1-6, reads DVKVTQSSRYLVKRTGEKVFLECVQDMDHENMFWYRQDPGLGLRLIYFSYDVKMKEKGDIPEGYSVSREKKERFSLILESASTNQTSMYLCASRLRDRVNSPLHFGNGTRLTVT.